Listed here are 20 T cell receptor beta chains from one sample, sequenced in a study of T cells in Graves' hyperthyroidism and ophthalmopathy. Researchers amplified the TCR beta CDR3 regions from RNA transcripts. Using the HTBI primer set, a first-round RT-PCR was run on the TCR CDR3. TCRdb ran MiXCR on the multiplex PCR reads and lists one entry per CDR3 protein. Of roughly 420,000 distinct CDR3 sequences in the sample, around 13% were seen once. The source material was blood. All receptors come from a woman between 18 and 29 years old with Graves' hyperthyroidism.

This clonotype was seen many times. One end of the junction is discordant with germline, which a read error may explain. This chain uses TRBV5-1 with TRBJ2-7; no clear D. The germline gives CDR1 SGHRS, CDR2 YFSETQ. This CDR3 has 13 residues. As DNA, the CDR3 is TGTGCCAGCTCACCACCACAGCCCTACGAGCAGTACTTC. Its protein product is CASSPPQPYEQYF.

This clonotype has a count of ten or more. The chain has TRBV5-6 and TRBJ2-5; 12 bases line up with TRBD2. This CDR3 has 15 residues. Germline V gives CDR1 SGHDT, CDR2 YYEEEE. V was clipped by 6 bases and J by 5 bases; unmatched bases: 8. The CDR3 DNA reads TGTGCCAGCAACCCACGACTAGCGGGAGTGGAGACCCAGTACTTC. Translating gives CASNPRLAGVETQYF.

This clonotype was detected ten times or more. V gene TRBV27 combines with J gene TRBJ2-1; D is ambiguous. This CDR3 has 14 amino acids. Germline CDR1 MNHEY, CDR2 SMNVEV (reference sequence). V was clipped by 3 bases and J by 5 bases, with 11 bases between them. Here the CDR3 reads CASSFEQPNNEQFF. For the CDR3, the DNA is TGTGCCAGCAGTTTCGAACAGCCCAACAATGAGCAGTTCTTC.

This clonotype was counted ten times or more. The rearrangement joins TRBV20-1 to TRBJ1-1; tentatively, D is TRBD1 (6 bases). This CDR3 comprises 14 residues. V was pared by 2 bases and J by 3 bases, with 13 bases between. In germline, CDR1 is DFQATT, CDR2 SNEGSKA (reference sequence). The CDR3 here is CSARRTEGDTEAFF. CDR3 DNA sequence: TGCAGTGCTAGAAGGACGGAGGGGGACACTGAAGCTTTCTTT.

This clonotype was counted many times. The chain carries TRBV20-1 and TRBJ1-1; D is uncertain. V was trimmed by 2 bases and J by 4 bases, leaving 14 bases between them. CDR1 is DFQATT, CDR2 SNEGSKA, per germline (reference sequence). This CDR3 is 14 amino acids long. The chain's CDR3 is CSARPGEVFTEAFF. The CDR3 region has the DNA TGCAGTGCTAGACCCGGGGAAGTCTTCACTGAAGCTTTCTTT.

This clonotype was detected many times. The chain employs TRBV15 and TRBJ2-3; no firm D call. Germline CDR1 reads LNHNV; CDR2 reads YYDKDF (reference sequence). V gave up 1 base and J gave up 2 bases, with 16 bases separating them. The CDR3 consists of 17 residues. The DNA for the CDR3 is TGTGCCACCAGCAGAGGTCGTTCGGCGGATTACACAGATACGCAGTATTTT. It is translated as CATSRGRSADYTDTQYF.

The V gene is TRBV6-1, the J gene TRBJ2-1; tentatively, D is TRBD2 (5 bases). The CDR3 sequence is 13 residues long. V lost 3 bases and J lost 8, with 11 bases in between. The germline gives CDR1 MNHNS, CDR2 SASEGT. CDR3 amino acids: CASSDRDRDEQFF. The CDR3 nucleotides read TGTGCCAGCAGTGACCGGGATCGTGATGAGCAGTTCTTC.

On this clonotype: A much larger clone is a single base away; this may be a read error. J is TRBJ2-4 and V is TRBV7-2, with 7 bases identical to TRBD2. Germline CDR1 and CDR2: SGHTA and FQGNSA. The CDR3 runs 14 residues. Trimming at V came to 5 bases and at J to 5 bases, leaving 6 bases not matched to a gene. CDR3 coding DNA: TGTGCCAGCAGCCCTTGGGGGGGAGAAAACATTCAGTACTTC. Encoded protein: CASSPWGGENIQYF.

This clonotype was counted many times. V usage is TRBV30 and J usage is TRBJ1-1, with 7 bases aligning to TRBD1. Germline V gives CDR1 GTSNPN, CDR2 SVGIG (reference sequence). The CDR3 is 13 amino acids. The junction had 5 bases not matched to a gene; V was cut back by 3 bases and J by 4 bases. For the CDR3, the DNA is TGTGCCTGGAGAAAGGGGGCAAGCACTGAAGCTTTCTTT. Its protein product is CAWRKGASTEAFF.

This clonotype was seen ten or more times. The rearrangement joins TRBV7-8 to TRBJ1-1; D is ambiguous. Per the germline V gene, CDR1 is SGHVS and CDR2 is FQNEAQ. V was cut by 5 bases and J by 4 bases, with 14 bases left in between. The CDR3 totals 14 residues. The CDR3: CASSPPGSSTEAFF. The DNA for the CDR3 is TGTGCCAGCAGCCCTCCTGGGAGTTCCACTGAAGCTTTCTTT.

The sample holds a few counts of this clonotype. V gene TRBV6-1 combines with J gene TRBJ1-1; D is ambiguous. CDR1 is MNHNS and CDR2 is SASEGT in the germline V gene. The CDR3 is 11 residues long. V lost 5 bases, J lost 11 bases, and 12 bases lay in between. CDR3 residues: CASSSLGRAFF. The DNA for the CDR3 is TGTGCCAGCAGTTCGCTTGGGAGGGCTTTCTTT.

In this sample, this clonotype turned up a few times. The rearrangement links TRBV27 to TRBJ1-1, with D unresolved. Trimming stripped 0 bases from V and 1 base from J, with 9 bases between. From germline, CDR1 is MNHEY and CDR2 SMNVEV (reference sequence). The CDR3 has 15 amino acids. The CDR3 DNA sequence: TGTGCCAGCAGTTTATCGAATCTGGGGAACACTGAAGCTTTCTTT. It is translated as CASSLSNLGNTEAFF.

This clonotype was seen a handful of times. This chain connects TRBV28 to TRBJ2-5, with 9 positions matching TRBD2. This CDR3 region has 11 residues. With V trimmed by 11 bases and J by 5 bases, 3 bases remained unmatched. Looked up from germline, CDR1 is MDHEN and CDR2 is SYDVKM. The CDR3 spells CAVAGDETQYF. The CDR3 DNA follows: TGTGCCGTAGCGGGAGACGAGACCCAGTACTTC. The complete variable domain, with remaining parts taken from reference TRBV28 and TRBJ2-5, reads DVKVTQSSRYLVKRTGEKVFLECVQDMDHENMFWYRQDPGLGLRLIYFSYDVKMKEKGDIPEGYSVSREKKERFSLILESASTNQTSMYLCAVAGDETQYFGPGTRLLVL.

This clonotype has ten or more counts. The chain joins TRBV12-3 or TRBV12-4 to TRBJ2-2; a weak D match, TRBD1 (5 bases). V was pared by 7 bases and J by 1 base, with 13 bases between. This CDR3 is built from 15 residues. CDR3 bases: TGTGCCAGCAATCAATACGGACAGAACACCGGGGAGCTGTTTTTT. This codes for CASNQYGQNTGELFF.

In DNA form, the CDR3 reads TGCGCCAGCAGAGTCCGGACGGGTAACTATGGCTACACCTTC. It is translated as CASRVRTGNYGYTF. The rearrangement uses TRBV5-1 and TRBJ1-2; no definite D call. The CDR3 runs 14 residues. V gave up 5 bases and J gave up 1 base, with 12 bases separating them. The germline V gene encodes CDR1 SGHRS and CDR2 YFSETQ.

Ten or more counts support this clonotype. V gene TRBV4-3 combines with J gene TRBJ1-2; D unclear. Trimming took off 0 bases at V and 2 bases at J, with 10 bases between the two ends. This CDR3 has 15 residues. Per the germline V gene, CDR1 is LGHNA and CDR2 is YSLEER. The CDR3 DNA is TGCGCCAGCAGCCAAGACGGGAGAGACAACTATGGCTACACCTTC. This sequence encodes CASSQDGRDNYGYTF.

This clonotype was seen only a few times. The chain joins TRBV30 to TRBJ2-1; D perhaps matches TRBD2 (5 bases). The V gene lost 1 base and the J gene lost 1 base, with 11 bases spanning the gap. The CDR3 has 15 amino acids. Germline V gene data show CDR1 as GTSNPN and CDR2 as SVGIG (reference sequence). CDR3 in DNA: TGTGCCTGGAGTGAAGCGGACCTTTCCTACAATGAGCAGTTCTTC. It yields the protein CAWSEADLSYNEQFF.

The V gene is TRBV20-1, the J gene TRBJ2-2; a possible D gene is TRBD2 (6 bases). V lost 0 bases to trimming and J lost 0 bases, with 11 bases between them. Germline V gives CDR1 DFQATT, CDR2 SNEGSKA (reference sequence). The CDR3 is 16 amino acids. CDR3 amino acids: CSARDPQRANTGELFF. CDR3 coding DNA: TGCAGTGCTAGAGATCCCCAGCGGGCGAACACCGGGGAGCTGTTTTTT.

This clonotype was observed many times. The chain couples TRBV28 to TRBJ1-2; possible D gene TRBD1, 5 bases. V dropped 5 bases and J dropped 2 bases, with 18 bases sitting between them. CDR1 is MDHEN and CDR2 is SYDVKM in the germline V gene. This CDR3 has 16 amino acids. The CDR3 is CASSIGQEESNYGYTF. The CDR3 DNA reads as TGTGCCAGCAGTATCGGACAAGAGGAATCCAACTATGGCTACACCTTC.

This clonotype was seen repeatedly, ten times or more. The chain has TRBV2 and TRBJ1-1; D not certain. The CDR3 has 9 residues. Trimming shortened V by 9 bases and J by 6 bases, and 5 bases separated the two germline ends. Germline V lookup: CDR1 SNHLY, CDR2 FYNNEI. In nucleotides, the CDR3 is TGTGCCAGGTTTCCTGAAGCTTTCTTT. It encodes CARFPEAFF.